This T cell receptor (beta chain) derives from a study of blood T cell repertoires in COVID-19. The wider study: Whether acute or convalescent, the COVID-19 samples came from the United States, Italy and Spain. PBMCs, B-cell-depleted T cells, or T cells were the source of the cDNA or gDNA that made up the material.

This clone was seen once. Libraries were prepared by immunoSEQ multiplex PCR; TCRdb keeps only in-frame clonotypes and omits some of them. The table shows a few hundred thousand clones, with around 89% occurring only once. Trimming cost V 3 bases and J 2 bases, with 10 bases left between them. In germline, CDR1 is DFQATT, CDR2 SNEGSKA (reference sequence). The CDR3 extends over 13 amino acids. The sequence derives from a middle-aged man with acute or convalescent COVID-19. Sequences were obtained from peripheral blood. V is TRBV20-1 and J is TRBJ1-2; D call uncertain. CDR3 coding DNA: TGCAGTGCTAGTTTGGCTGTGAACTATGGCTACACCTTC. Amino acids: CSASLAVNYGYTF.